This is a list of T cell receptor beta chains from one sample in a study of control samples from healthy donors and cancer patients. Measured with immunoSEQ multiplex PCR; TCRdb has only the in-frame clones, and not every one. In the table there are around 120,000 clones, around 89% of which are singletons. Sample: blood. The source is a man in his forties in good health. The CDR3 runs from the conserved cysteine through the conserved F or W.

j_gene,v_gene,CDR3aa
TRBJ1-4,TRBV2,CASSEARFNEKLFF
TRBJ2-1,TRBV14,CASSHEHEYNEQFF
TRBJ2-3,TRBV24-1,CATSFGQGTDTQYF
TRBJ2-7,TRBV6-6,CASSYFGTGDYEQYF
TRBJ1-2,TRBV5-1,CASSDRGDSYGYTF
TRBJ1-6,TRBV25-1,CASSRDLDSPLHF
TRBJ1-5,TRBV5-5,CASNLEVDQPQHF
TRBJ2-5,TRBV5-5,CASSLAGGETQYF
TRBJ2-2,TRBV7-2,CASSLAVAGGRTGELFF
TRBJ2-5,TRBV3-1/TRBV3-2,CASSQPTGGVQETQYF
TRBJ2-3,TRBV24-1,CATSEDRVPDTQYF
TRBJ1-6,TRBV6-1,CASSEALTLGNNSPLHF
TRBJ2-2,TRBV19,CASSQTSGGYTGELFF
TRBJ2-1,TRBV12-3/TRBV12-4,CASTDQVSHEQFF
TRBJ1-6,TRBV7-9,CASSSPSGSYPDINSPLHF
TRBJ1-1,TRBV29-1,CSVLRGTEGPEAFF
TRBJ2-1,TRBV10-2,CASSEPAGAHNEQFF
TRBJ2-2,TRBV6-5,CAIGATNTGELFF
TRBJ2-7,TRBV11-3,CASSPLAGGPLEQYF
TRBJ1-6,TRBV6-5,CASSYSAGYNSPLHF
TRBJ2-7,TRBV19,CASSRGTGSYEQYF
TRBJ2-5,TRBV30,CAWSRDRGLGETQYF
TRBJ1-1,TRBV10-2,CASKETPGTEAFF
TRBJ1-3,TRBV9,CASSVGGLRGGPGSSGNTIYF
TRBJ1-2,TRBV7-9,CASSFTGYAGGYGYTF
TRBJ2-1,TRBV19,CASRNPGLADNEQFF
TRBJ2-1,TRBV30,CVGTGHTGLNEQFF
TRBJ2-6,TRBV29-1,CSVLSGANVLTF
TRBJ1-4,TRBV6-1,CASSDGGGNEKLFF
TRBJ1-6,TRBV5-5,CASSLAGTGGYNSPLHF
TRBJ2-4,TRBV2,CASSVRTETQYF
TRBJ2-7,TRBV11-3,CASSSTGTYEQYF
TRBJ2-3,TRBV2,CASKPSGVIDTQYF
TRBJ1-3,TRBV28,CASTPNAGTGGISGNTIYF
TRBJ1-4,TRBV11-2,CASSLAGPEELFF
TRBJ2-3,TRBV2,CASKLTGLDTQYF
TRBJ1-2,TRBV6-5,CASSYSGEGYTF
TRBJ1-2,TRBV5-4,CASSFLSGVYGYTF
TRBJ2-2,TRBV15,CATSRGVTGGTGELFF
TRBJ2-3,TRBV14,CASSLGDTQYF
TRBJ1-4,TRBV6-6,CASSYGDPGNEKLFF
TRBJ1-3,TRBV6-5,CASSRGTEGNTIYF
TRBJ2-7,TRBV7-8,CASSLLADYEQYF
TRBJ1-1,TRBV5-4,CASSSSPGVNTEAFF
TRBJ1-1,TRBV19,CASSIVLSGARNTEAFF
TRBJ1-5,TRBV12-3/TRBV12-4,CASSRGRNQPQHF
TRBJ2-3,TRBV19,CASSDRGRTDTQYF
TRBJ1-1,TRBV10-2,CASRPLHQNTEAFF
TRBJ2-7,TRBV19,CASSWDSGTVAYEQYF
TRBJ2-7,TRBV5-5,CASSVRDRVYEQYF
TRBJ1-2,TRBV27,CASSFSGQGHYGYTF
TRBJ1-6,TRBV19,CATQDRGRSPLHF
TRBJ1-3,TRBV7-9,CASSLVGISVMGNTIYF
TRBJ1-1,TRBV30,CAWRRGRDYTEAFF
TRBJ2-2,TRBV2,CATQKGGNTGELFF